Here is one TCR beta chain with its context. Study processing details: Quantification of nucleated cells was approximated via reference gene primer amplification. The method was immunoSEQ multiplex PCR; TCRdb's version includes in-frame clones alone and lacks a portion of them. V, J and clone size are those of that table, while D and trimming were read from the DNA. This repertoire shows roughly 130,000 clones, approximately 88% found once; its top ten account for about an eighth. The data were taken from a study of blood T cell repertoires in COVID-19. Study-wide background: The origin of the acute and convalescent COVID-19 samples was the United States, Italy and Spain. The cDNA or gDNA used as material had been derived from T cells, B-cell-depleted T cells, or PBMCs.

Germline CDR1 and CDR2: LGHNT and FRNRAP. The CDR3 sequence is 16 residues long. V was cut by 1 base and J by 7 bases, with 16 bases left in between. The chain combines TRBV12-5 with TRBJ1-4; possible D gene TRBD1, 6 bases. This sequence was found in a woman in her thirties who had recovered from COVID-19. The specimen sequenced was peripheral blood. The CDR3 spells CASGLGGQGPTEKLFF. Here the CDR3 DNA reads TGTGCTAGTGGTTTGGGAGGGCAGGGGCCTACTGAAAAACTGTTTTTT.